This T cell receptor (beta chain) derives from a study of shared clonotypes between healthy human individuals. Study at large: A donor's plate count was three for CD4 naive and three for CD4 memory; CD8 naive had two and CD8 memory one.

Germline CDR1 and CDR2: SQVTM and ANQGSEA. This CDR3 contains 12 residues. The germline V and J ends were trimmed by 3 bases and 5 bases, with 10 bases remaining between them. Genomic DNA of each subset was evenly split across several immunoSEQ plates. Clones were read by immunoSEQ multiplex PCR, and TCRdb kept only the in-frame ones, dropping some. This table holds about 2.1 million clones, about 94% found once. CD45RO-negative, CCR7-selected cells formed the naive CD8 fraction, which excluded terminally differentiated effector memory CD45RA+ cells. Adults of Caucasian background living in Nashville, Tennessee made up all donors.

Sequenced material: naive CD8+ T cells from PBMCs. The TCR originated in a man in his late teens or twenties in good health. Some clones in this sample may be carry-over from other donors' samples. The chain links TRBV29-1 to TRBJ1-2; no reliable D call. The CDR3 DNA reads TGCAGCGTTGACCCCGGCAGTTATGGCTACACCTTC. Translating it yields CSVDPGSYGYTF.